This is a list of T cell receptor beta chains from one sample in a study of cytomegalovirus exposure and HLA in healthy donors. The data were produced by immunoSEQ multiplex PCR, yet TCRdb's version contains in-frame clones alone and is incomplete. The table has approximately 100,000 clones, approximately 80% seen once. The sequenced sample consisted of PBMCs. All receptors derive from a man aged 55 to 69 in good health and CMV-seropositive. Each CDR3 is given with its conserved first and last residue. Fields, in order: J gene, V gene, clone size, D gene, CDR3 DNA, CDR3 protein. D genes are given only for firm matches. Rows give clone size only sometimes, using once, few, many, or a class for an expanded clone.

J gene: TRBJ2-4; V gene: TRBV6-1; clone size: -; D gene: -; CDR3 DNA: TGTGCCAGCAGAGGGGTTGCCAAAAACATTCAGTACTTC; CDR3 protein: CASRGVAKNIQYF
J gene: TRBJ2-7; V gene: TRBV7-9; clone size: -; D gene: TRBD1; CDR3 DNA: TGTGCCAGCAGCATCGGGACAGGGGGCGGCGAGCAGTACTTC; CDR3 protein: CASSIGTGGGEQYF
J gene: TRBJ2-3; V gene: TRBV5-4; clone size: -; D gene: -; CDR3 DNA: TGTGCCAGCAGCTTGGCGAGGGAACACGGTACGCAGTATTTT; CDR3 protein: CASSLAREHGTQYF
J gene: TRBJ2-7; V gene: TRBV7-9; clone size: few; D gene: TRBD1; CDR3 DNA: TGTGCCAGCAGCTTACTTGACAGGGACTACGAGCAGTACTTC; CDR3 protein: CASSLLDRDYEQYF
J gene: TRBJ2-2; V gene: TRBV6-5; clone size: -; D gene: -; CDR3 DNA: TGTGCCAGCAATACCCAGGCAGGGAAGGGGGAGCTGTTTTTT; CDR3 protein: CASNTQAGKGELFF
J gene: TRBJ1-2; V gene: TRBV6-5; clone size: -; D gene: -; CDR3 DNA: TGTGCCAGCAGTGGGGGACGAGGAGGGGTTTATGGCTACACCTTC; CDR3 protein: CASSGGRGGVYGYTF
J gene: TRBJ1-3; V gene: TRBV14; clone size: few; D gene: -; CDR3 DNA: TGTGCCAGCAGGGCAGGGGCCGGAAACACCATATATTTT; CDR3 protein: CASRAGAGNTIYF
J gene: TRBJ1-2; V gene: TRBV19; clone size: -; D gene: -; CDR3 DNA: TGTGCCAGTAGTTACCAGGGGCGCGTCTATGGCTACACCTTC; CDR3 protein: CASSYQGRVYGYTF
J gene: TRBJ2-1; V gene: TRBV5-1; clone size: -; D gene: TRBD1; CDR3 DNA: TGCGCCAGCAGCACGGGACAGGGCTTTAACAATGAGCAGTTCTTC; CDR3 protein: CASSTGQGFNNEQFF
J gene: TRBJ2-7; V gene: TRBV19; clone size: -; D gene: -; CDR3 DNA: TGTGCCAGTAGTACCCCCTGGAGAGGGAGGCTCCACGAGCAGTACTTC; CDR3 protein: CASSTPWRGRLHEQYF
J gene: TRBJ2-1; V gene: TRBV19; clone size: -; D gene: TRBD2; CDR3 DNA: TGTGCCAGTAGTATAGATACCGGGACTAGTGGCAGAAATGAGCAGTTCTTC; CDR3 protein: CASSIDTGTSGRNEQFF
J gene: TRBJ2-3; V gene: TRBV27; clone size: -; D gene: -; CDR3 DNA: TGTGCCAGCAGGGAGGGCACAGATACGCAGTATTTT; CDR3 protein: CASREGTDTQYF
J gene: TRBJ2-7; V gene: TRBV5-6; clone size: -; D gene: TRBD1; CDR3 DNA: TGTGCCAGCAGCTTGGGGACAGGCTACGAGCAGTACTTC; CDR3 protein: CASSLGTGYEQYF
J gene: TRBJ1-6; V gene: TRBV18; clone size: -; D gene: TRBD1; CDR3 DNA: TGTGCCAGCTCACCCCGGGGACGGACGGGACAGGGAGTATCACCCCTCCACTTT; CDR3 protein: CASSPRGRTGQGVSPLHF
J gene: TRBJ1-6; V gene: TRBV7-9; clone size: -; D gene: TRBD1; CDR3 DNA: TGTGCCAGCAGCCAGGGGGCCAATTCACCCCTCCACTTT; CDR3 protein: CASSQGANSPLHF
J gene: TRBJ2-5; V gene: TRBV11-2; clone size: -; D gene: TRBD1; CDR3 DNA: TGTGCCAGCAGCTTAGGACAGGGGGCGCGGGAGACCCAGTACTTC; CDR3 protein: CASSLGQGARETQYF
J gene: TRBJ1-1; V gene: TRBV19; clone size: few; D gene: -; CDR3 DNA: TGTGCCAGTAGTGTGGAGCCCCAGGGCGATTACGCTGAAGCTTTCTTT; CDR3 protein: CASSVEPQGDYAEAFF
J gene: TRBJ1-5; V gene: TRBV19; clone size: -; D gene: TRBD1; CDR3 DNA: TGTGCCAGTAGTATAGTGACAGGGGGAAATCAGCCCCAGCATTTT; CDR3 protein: CASSIVTGGNQPQHF
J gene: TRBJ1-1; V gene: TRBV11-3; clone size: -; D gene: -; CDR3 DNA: TGTGCCAGCAGCTCAACCCCCGGGGGGGGAAGCAACACTGAAGCTTTCTTT; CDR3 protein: CASSSTPGGGSNTEAFF
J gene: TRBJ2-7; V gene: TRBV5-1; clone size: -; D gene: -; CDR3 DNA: TGCGCCAGCAGCCCCGAAGGGGCCGAGCAGTACTTC; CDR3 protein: CASSPEGAEQYF
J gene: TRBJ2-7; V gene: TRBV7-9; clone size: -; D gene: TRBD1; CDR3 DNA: TGTGCCAGCACCAGCGGACAGGGGGCGGACGAGCAGTACTTC; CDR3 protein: CASTSGQGADEQYF
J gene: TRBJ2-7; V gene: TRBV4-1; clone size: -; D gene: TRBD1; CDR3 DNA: TGCGCCAGCAGCCTCGACAGGGGAGTCTACGAGCAGTACTTC; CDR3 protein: CASSLDRGVYEQYF
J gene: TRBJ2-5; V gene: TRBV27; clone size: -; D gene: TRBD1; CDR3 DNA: TGTGCCAGCGGACATTGGAGCGGGACAGGGGGGGTCCAAGAGACCCAGTACTTC; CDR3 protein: CASGHWSGTGGVQETQYF
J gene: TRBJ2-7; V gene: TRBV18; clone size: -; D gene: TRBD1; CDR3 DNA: TGTGCCAGCTCATCGGGACAGGGGAAGCTCTACGAGCAGTACTTC; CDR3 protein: CASSSGQGKLYEQYF
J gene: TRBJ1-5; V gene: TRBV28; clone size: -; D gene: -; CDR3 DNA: TGTGCCAGCAGTCGAGATTATAGCAATCAGCCCCAGCATTTT; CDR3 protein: CASSRDYSNQPQHF
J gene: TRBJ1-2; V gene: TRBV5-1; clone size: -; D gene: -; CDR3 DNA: TGCGCCAGCAGCTTCGGACAAGAAAAGTACTATGGCTACACCTTC; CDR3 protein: CASSFGQEKYYGYTF
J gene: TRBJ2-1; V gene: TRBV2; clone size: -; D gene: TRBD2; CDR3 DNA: TGTGCCAGCAGTCCCGGGACTAGCGGGGAGCAGTTCTTC; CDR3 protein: CASSPGTSGEQFF
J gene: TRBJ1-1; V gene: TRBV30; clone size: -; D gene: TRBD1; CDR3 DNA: TGTGCTCTCCGCGAAGGGGGCCGGGGGTTTGAAGCTTTCTTT; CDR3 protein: CALREGGRGFEAFF
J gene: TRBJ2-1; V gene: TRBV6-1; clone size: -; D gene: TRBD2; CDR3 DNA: TGTGCCAGCAGCCCAAAGGGAGGGAATGAGCAGTTCTTC; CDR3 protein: CASSPKGGNEQFF
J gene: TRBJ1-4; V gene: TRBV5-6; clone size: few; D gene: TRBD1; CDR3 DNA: TGTGCCAGCAGCGAAGGACAGGGTTTTGAAAAACTGTTTTTT; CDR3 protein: CASSEGQGFEKLFF
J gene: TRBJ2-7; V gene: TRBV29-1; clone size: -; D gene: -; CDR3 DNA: TGCAGCGTCGGCGGGATCTACGAGCAGTACTTC; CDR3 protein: CSVGGIYEQYF
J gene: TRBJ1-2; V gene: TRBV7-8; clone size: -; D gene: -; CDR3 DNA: TGTGCCAGCAGCCCGGACACCCTTCGAGGCTACACCTTC; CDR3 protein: CASSPDTLRGYTF
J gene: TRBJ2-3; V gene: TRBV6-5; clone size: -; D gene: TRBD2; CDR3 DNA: TGTGCCAGCAGTTCCGCGCTAGCGGGGGGCACAGATACGCAGTATTTT; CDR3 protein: CASSSALAGGTDTQYF
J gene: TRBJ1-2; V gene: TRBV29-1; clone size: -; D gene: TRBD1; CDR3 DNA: TGCAGCGTTGAAGGGGACAGGGCTGGCTACACCTTC; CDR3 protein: CSVEGDRAGYTF
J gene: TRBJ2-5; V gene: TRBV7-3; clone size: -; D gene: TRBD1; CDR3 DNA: TGTGCCAGCAGCTTAGGGTACCAGGGGGACCAAGAGACCCAGTACTTC; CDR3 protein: CASSLGYQGDQETQYF
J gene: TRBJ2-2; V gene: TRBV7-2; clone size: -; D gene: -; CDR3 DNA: TGTGCCAGCAGCTTATTTGGTGGGGGCCTCATAGGAACCGGGGAGCTGTTTTTT; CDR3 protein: CASSLFGGGLIGTGELFF
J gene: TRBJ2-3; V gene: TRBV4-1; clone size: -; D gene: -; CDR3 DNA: TGCGCCAGCAGCCAAGATCGGTCCGATACGCAGTATTTT; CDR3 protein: CASSQDRSDTQYF
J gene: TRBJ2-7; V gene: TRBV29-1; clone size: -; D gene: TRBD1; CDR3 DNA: TGCAGCGGCGGACAGGGCGTGTACGAGCAGTACTTC; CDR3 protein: CSGGQGVYEQYF
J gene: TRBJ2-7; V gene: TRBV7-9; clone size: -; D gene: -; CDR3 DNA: TGTGCCAGCAGCCTTATGGGTCCCGGGACACGGGAGCAGTACTTC; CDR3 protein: CASSLMGPGTREQYF
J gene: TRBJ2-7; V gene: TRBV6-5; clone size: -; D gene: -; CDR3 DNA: TGTGCCAGCAGGACAGGCCTAAACTACGAGCAGTACTTC; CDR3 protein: CASRTGLNYEQYF
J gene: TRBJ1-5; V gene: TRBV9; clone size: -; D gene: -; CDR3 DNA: TGTGCCAGCAGCCCCAAGACAGGCGGTCAGCCCCAGCATTTT; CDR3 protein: CASSPKTGGQPQHF
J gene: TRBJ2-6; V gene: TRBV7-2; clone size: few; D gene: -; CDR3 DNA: TGTGCCAGCAGCTTAAGCGCGACAGGGAGGTCGTCTGGGGCCAACGTCCTGACTTTC; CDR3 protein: CASSLSATGRSSGANVLTF
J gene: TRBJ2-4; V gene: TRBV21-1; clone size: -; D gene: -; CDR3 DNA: TGTGCCAGCAGCAAATCGGGGGACAGGGGAACAAACATTCAGTACTTC; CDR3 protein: CASSKSGDRGTNIQYF
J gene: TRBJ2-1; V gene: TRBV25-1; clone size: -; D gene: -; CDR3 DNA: TGTGCCAGCAGTGTTAACTCCTACAATGAGCAGTTCTTC; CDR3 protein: CASSVNSYNEQFF
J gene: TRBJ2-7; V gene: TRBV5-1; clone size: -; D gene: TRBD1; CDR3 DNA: TGCGCCAGCAGCCGGGGGGACAGGGCATACGAGCAGTACTTC; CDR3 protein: CASSRGDRAYEQYF
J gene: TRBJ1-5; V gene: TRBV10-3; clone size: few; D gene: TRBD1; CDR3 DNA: TGTGCCATCAGTGAGTGGCAACAGGGGGCGAGCGGACAGCCCCAGCATTTT; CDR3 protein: CAISEWQQGASGQPQHF
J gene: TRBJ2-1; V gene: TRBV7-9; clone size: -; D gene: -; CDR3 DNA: TGTGCCTCTGGACACGGGTACAATGAGCAGTTCTTC; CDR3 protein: CASGHGYNEQFF
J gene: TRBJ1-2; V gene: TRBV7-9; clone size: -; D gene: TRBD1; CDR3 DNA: TGTGCCAGCAGCTTCGGGACAGGGGACGGCTACACCTTC; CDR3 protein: CASSFGTGDGYTF
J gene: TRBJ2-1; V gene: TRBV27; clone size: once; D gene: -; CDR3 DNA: TGTGCCAGCAGTTCCAGCCCGGGGTCCTACAATGAGCAGTTCTTC; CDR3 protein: CASSSSPGSYNEQFF
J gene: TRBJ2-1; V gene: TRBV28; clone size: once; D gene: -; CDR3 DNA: TGTGCCAGCAGCTCCTTGGGGCAGGGAATTAGGAATGAGCAGTTCTTC; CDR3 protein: CASSSLGQGIRNEQFF
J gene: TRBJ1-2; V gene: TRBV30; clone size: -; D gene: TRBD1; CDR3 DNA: TGTGCCTCCCGACAGGGGGTAAACTATGGCTACACCTTC; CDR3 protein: CASRQGVNYGYTF
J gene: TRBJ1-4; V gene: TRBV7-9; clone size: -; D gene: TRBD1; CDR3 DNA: TGTGCCAGCAGCTTAGTCTGGGACAGAAATAATGAAAAACTGTTTTTT; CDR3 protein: CASSLVWDRNNEKLFF
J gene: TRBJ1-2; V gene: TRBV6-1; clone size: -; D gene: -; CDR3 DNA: TGTGCCTGCTACAGGTCTGGCTACACCTTC; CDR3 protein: CACYRSGYTF